One sample yielded the 27 T cell receptor beta chains listed below, sequenced in a study of blood T cell repertoires in COVID-19. The repertoire was sequenced with immunoSEQ multiplex PCR; TCRdb's copy has only in-frame clones and lacks some. The sample holds some 190,000 clones, 82% seen once. The sequencing sample was made of peripheral blood. Receptors originate from a woman aged 60 to 75 with COVID-19, enrolled during active disease.

The J gene is TRBJ1-3, the V gene TRBV2, with 7 bases fitting TRBD1. This CDR3 contains 13 residues. Per germline, CDR1 SNHLY and CDR2 FYNNEI. The trim removed 4 bases at V and 6 bases at J, leaving 3 bases unmatched. The CDR3: CASSGDSQNTIYF. DNA of the CDR3: TGTGCCAGCAGTGGGGACAGCCAAAACACCATATATTTT.

The CDR3 coding sequence is TGCGCCAGCAGCTTGGCCGGGACAGCTAATCAGCCCCAGCATTTT. Amino acid sequence: CASSLAGTANQPQHF. The chain recombines TRBV5-1 with TRBJ1-5; 7 bases line up with TRBD1. Germline CDR1 SGHRS, CDR2 YFSETQ. V shed 0 bases, J shed 4 bases, and the junction held 4 bases outside the gene matches. The CDR3 loop spans 15 amino acids.

The chain has TRBV6-1 and TRBJ2-5; TRBD2 aligns across 9 bases. The CDR3 extends over 16 amino acids. Germline CDR1 and CDR2: MNHNS and SASEGT. V lost 0 bases, J lost 5 bases, and 7 bases stayed unmatched. The CDR3 here is CASSEALGLALETQYF. The CDR3 region has the DNA TGTGCCAGCAGTGAAGCGCTAGGACTAGCGTTGGAGACCCAGTACTTC.

The rearrangement joins TRBV6-4 to TRBJ1-4; D is unclear. The CDR3 consists of 15 residues. Trimming stripped 3 bases from V and 1 base from J, with 9 bases between. The germline CDR1 and CDR2 sequences are MRHNA and SNTAGT. The CDR3 region has the DNA TGTGCCAGCAGTGAATTGGCGGGAACTAATGAAAAACTGTTTTTT. It codes for CASSELAGTNEKLFF.

This CDR3 is CASSQVAGEQPQHF. In DNA form, the CDR3 reads TGTGCCAGCAGCCAAGTTGCAGGGGAACAGCCCCAGCATTTT. The chain combines TRBV3-1 (or the pseudogene TRBV3-2) with TRBJ1-5, with TRBD1 as a possible D gene (6 bases). The CDR3 sequence is 14 residues long. Germline CDR1 and CDR2: LGHDT and YNNKEL (reference sequence). V was clipped by 1 base and J by 7 bases, with 11 bases between them.

This chain connects TRBV11-3 to TRBJ2-1, with 7 bases that match TRBD2. The CDR3 runs to 13 residues. Germline V gene lookup returns CDR1 SGHNT and CDR2 YENEEA. Trimming took 3 bases from V and 10 from J; bases not matched to a gene: 6. CDR3 sequence: CASSLASGTEQFF. DNA for the CDR3: TGTGCCAGCAGCTTGGCTAGCGGTACGGAGCAGTTCTTC.

This clone occurred once. This chain uses TRBV24-1 with TRBJ2-1, with TRBD2 as a possible D gene (6 bases). Trimming took off 7 bases at V and 6 bases at J, with 15 bases between the two ends. The CDR3 spans 14 residues. Germline V gene data show CDR1 as KGHDR and CDR2 as SFDVKD. Here the CDR3 DNA reads TGTGCCACCAGGAACAGCCTGCGGGGCAATGAGCAGTTCTTC. Translated: CATRNSLRGNEQFF.

The chain has TRBV20-1 and TRBJ1-4, with 7 bases identical to TRBD1. The germline V gene has CDR1 DFQATT and CDR2 SNEGSKA (reference sequence). The CDR3 has 15 amino acids. V lost 3 bases, J lost 4 bases, and 8 bases stayed unmatched. The CDR3 sequence: CSASNPTGNNEKLFF. The CDR3 region has the DNA TGCAGTGCTAGTAATCCGACAGGGAATAATGAAAAACTGTTTTTT.

With regard to this clone: Other DNA sequences in the same sample also yield this CDR3. The chain joins TRBV27 to TRBJ1-2, with TRBD1 matching over 11 bases. CDR1 MNHEY and CDR2 SMNVEV come from the germline V gene (reference sequence). Trimming at V came to 2 bases and at J to 8 bases, leaving 4 bases not matched to a gene. This CDR3 is built from 14 residues. CDR3 coding DNA: TGTGCCAGCAGTTTAGGACAGGGGGCTTTGGGCTACACCTTC. Translating it yields CASSLGQGALGYTF.

This clone was seen more than once but under ten times. The rearrangement uses TRBV5-4 and TRBJ2-1; TRBD2 might be the D (5 bases). V lost 4 bases and J 1 base, leaving 9 bases between the germline ends. The CDR3 spans 14 residues. Germline V gene lookup returns CDR1 SGHNT and CDR2 YYREEE (reference sequence). The CDR3 region is CASSGSKSYNEQFF. CDR3 nucleotide sequence: TGTGCCAGCAGCGGGAGCAAGTCCTACAATGAGCAGTTCTTC.

The chain recombines TRBV7-9 with TRBJ2-2; TRBD1 might be the D (6 bases). V lost 6 bases, J lost 7 bases, and 15 bases lay in between. The CDR3 is 14 amino acids. Germline CDR1 is SEHNR and CDR2 is FQNEAQ (reference sequence). The CDR3 region is CASRIQGLSGELFF. CDR3 DNA sequence: TGTGCCAGCAGGATACAGGGTCTGAGCGGGGAGCTGTTTTTT.

The chain is built from TRBV5-1 and TRBJ2-5; the match to TRBD1 covers 7 bases. This CDR3 spans 17 amino acids. Germline V lookup: CDR1 SGHRS, CDR2 YFSETQ. Losses at the gene ends were 5 bases for V and 3 bases for J; bases not matched to a gene: 16. CDR3 bases: TGCGCCAGCAGTTCCGATCCGACCGGGACAGTTAAAGAGACCCAGTACTTC. Its protein is CASSSDPTGTVKETQYF.

The chain uses TRBV28 and TRBJ2-5; D is uncertain. CDR1 is MDHEN and CDR2 is SYDVKM in the germline V gene. The CDR3 has 13 residues. With 3 bases removed from V and 5 bases from J, the gap between germline ends came to 10 bases. CDR3 nucleotide sequence: TGTGCCAGCAGTTTTTTTCGGTGGGAGACCCAGTACTTC. Encoded protein: CASSFFRWETQYF.

The chain employs TRBV7-3 and TRBJ2-1; TRBD2 matches at 13 bases. This CDR3 region has 15 residues. Germline-derived CDR1 and CDR2 are SGHTA and FQGTGA. V lost 5 bases to trimming and J lost 7 bases; unmatched junction nucleotides: 5. The CDR3: CASSTTSGGPNEQFF. CDR3 in DNA: TGTGCCAGCAGCACGACTAGCGGGGGGCCAAATGAGCAGTTCTTC.

This clone has a handful of counts. The V call is TRBV5-4, the J call TRBJ1-2; TRBD1 matches at 7 bases. With V trimmed by 4 bases and J by 4 bases, 7 bases remained unmatched. Germline V gene data show CDR1 as SGHNT and CDR2 as YYREEE (reference sequence). The CDR3 contains 14 residues. CDR3 nucleotide sequence: TGTGCCAGCAGCCATCCCGACAGGGCCTATGGCTACACCTTC. Protein sequence: CASSHPDRAYGYTF.

The CDR3 sequence: CASSLAPSGRADVTQYF. The CDR3 DNA sequence: TGCGCCAGCAGCTTGGCCCCTAGCGGGAGGGCCGATGTGACCCAGTACTTC. The chain uses TRBV5-1 and TRBJ2-5, with 12 bases identical to TRBD2. The CDR3 length is 17 residues. With 0 bases clipped from V and 7 bases from J, the junction kept 10 bases outside the gene matches. The germline gives CDR1 SGHRS, CDR2 YFSETQ.

The V gene is TRBV12-2, the J gene TRBJ2-7; whether TRBD2, the table's D call, matches the DNA was not checked. TRBV12-2 is a pseudogene segment. This CDR3 has 16 amino acids. CDR3 residues: CASRRPPGDDSYEQYF. CDR3 DNA: TGTGCAAGTCGCCGCCCCCCGGGGGACGACTCCTACGAGCAGTACTTC.

The chain's CDR3 is CASSLRNTGELFF. The CDR3, as DNA: TGTGCCAGCAGCTTACGGAACACCGGGGAGCTGTTTTTT. This chain joins TRBV13 and TRBJ2-2; D remains ambiguous. Germline CDR1 reads PRHDT; CDR2 reads FYEKMQ (reference sequence). CDR3 length equals 13 residues. V lost 2 bases and J lost 1, with 2 bases in between.

The chain recombines TRBV5-1 with TRBJ2-1; 10 bases agree with TRBD1. Germline loops: CDR1 SGHRS, CDR2 YFSETQ. The CDR3 sequence is 15 residues long. With V trimmed by 1 base and J by 7 bases, 5 bases remained unmatched. CDR3 sequence: CASSLLGQGMNEQFF. For the CDR3, the DNA is TGCGCCAGCAGCTTGTTGGGACAGGGGATGAATGAGCAGTTCTTC. Full variable domain (rest looked up from reference TRBV5-1 and TRBJ2-1): KAGVTQTPRYLIKTRGQQVTLSCSPISGHRSVSWYQQTPGQGLQFLFEYFSETQRNKGNFPGRFSGRQFSNSRSEMNVSTLELGDSALYLCASSLLGQGMNEQFFGPGTRLTVL.

This chain joins TRBV10-3 and TRBJ2-5, with D possibly being TRBD2 (5 bases). Trimming left V 6 bases short and J 0 bases short, with 11 bases between. The CDR3 is 14 residues long. Per germline, CDR1 ENHRY and CDR2 SYGVKD. This chain's CDR3 is CAIRPAGNQETQYF. The DNA for the CDR3 is TGTGCCATCAGACCAGCCGGGAACCAAGAGACCCAGTACTTC.

This rearrangement joins TRBV2 to TRBJ1-1; D uncertain. This CDR3 is built from 11 residues. Looked up from germline, CDR1 is SNHLY and CDR2 is FYNNEI. Trimming took off 8 bases at V and 0 bases at J, with 4 bases between the two ends. The CDR3 DNA is TGTGCCAGCGACATGAACACTGAAGCTTTCTTT. Amino acid sequence: CASDMNTEAFF.

The chain recombines TRBV19 with TRBJ1-1; tentatively, D is TRBD1 (5 bases). This CDR3 comprises 13 residues. V dropped 5 bases and J dropped 2 bases, with 9 bases sitting between them. The germline V gene has CDR1 LNHDA and CDR2 SQIVND (reference sequence). CDR3 nucleotide sequence: TGTGCCAGTAGTGAACAGGCAAACACTGAAGCTTTCTTT. Its protein product is CASSEQANTEAFF.

V gene TRBV28 combines with J gene TRBJ1-2, with 9 bases aligning to TRBD1. CDR1 is MDHEN, CDR2 SYDVKM, per germline. This CDR3 has 12 residues. The junction had 3 bases not matched to a gene; V was cut back by 6 bases and J by 7 bases. CDR3 nucleotide sequence: TGTGCCAGCAGGGGACAGGGCAGTGGCTACACCTTC. It is translated as CASRGQGSGYTF.

V is TRBV6-5 and J is TRBJ1-1; D unclear. Germline V gene data show CDR1 as MNHEY and CDR2 as SVGAGI. Deletions cut 7 bases from V and 4 bases from J, with 13 bases between. The CDR3 has 13 amino acids. The CDR3 bases are TGTGCCAGCACCTCAAGCTCGCCCACTGAAGCTTTCTTT. Translated, it gives CASTSSSPTEAFF.

Points on this clone: This specimen includes other DNA sequences encoding the same CDR3. V is TRBV18 and J is TRBJ2-3, with a possible D match to TRBD2 (6 bases). V shed 2 bases and J shed 0 bases, with 6 bases lying between them. Germline V gene data show CDR1 as KGHSH and CDR2 as LQKENI. The CDR3 consists of 14 residues. The CDR3 DNA follows: TGTGCCAGCTCACCAAGCGGGAGCACAGATACGCAGTATTTT. Its translation: CASSPSGSTDTQYF.

J is TRBJ2-1 and V is TRBV12-3 or TRBV12-4; no reliable D call. Trimming pared 6 bases from V and 5 bases from J, leaving 2 bases between. The CDR3 extends over 10 amino acids. In DNA, the CDR3 is TGTGCCAGCAGCAACAATGAGCAGTTCTTC. It translates to CASSNNEQFF.

V usage is TRBV6-5 and J usage is TRBJ1-5; 7 bases are shared with TRBD1. Germline V gene data show CDR1 as MNHEY and CDR2 as SVGAGI. There are 12 residues in the CDR3. The V and J ends lost 10 bases and 3 bases, in that order; junction bases with no gene match: 3. The CDR3 here is CATRGPNQPQHF. In DNA, the CDR3 is TGTGCCACTAGGGGGCCCAATCAGCCCCAGCATTTT.